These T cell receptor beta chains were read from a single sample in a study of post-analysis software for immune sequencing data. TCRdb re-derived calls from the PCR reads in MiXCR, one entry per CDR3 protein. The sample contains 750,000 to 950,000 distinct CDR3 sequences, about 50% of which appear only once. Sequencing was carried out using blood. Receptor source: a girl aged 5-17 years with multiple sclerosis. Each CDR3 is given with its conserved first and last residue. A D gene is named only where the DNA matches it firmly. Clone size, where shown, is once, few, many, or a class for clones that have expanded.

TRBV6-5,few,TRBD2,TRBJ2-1,TGTGCCAGCATTGGGTCCCGGACTAGTCGGGTGGATGAGCAGTTCTTC,CASIGSRTSRVDEQFF
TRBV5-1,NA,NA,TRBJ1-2,TGCGCCAGCAGCTTGTACGGGCAGAACTATGGCTACACCTTC,CASSLYGQNYGYTF
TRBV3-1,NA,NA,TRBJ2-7,TGTGCCAGCAGCCAAGGGAAACGCTACGAGCAGTACTTC,CASSQGKRYEQYF
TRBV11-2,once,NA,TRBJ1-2,TGTGCCAGCAGCTTAGACAGCGGGAGTGGCTACACCTTC,CASSLDSGSGYTF
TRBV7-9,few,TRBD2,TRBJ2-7,TGTGCCAGCAGCCCCCCAGCGGGAGCGTACGAGCAGTACTTC,CASSPPAGAYEQYF
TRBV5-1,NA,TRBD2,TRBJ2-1,TGCGCCAGCAGCTTGGGTACCGGGAGGGCCCTCAATGAGCAGTTCTTC,CASSLGTGRALNEQFF
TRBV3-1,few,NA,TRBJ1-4,TGTGCCAGCAGCCAAACGGGAGGCTTTGAAAAACTGTTTTTT,CASSQTGGFEKLFF
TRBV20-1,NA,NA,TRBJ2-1,TGCAGTGCTAGAGATCTTGGCGGGGCTTACGAGCAGTTCTTC,CSARDLGGAYEQFF
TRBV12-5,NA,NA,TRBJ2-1,TGTGCTAGTGGTCCCCCCGGGAGCTCCTACAATGAGCAGTTCTTC,CASGPPGSSYNEQFF
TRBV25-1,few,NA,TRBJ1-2,TGTGCCAGCAGCGCCCCCTCCCTCTATGGCTACACCTTC,CASSAPSLYGYTF
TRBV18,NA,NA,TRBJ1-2,TGTGCCAGCTCACCGGACAGCTACCTGCATGGCTACACCTTC,CASSPDSYLHGYTF
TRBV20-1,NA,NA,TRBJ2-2,TGCAGTGCTAGACACAGCTTCGACACCGGGGAGCTGTTTTTT,CSARHSFDTGELFF
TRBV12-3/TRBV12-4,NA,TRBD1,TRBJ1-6,TGTGCCAGCAGTTTAGGGCAGGGGGAGTCACCCCTCCACTTT,CASSLGQGESPLHF
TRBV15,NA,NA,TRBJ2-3,TGTGCCACCAGCCCGGCGGGCGGTCAGGGGACGTACACGGATACGCAGTATTTT,CATSPAGGQGTYTDTQYF
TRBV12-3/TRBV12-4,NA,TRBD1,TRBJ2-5,TGTGCCAGCAGTTTGGGGGACAGGGCCGGTGAGACCCAGTACTTC,CASSLGDRAGETQYF
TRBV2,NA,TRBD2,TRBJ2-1,TGTGCCCTGGCAGCGGGGGGGCTTAAAGTTTGGAATGAGCAGTTCTTC,CALAAGGLKVWNEQFF
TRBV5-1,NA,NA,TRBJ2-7,TGCGCCAGCAGCTTGGGACAGGAGAACTACGAGCAGTACTTC,CASSLGQENYEQYF
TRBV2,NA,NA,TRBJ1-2,TGTGCCAGCAGGGTAGGGGAAGACTATGGCTACACCTTC,CASRVGEDYGYTF
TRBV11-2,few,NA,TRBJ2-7,TGTGCCAGCAGCTTAAACTTGGGGGAATCCTACGAGCAGTACTTC,CASSLNLGESYEQYF
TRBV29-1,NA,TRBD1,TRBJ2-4,TGCAGCGTTGTACTCTCACAGGGGGCGCAAAAGCAGTACTTC,CSVVLSQGAQKQYF
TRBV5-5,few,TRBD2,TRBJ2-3,TGTGCCAGCAGCTCCGGGACTAGCGGGAGGGGAGATACGCAGTATTTT,CASSSGTSGRGDTQYF
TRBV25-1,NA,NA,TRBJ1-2,TGTGCCAGCAGTGAGGTGGGGGGGTATGGCTACACCTTC,CASSEVGGYGYTF
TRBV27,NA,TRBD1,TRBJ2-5,TGTGCCAGCAGTTCGTCTCTGGGGACAGACCTCTCCGCGTACCAAGAGACCCAGTACTTC,CASSSSLGTDLSAYQETQYF
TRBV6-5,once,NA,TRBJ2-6,TGTGCCAGCTCCCGTCATGCCAACGTCCTGACTTTC,CASSRHANVLTF
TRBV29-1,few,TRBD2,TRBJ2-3,TGCAGCGTTGAATATGGGAAACGACCCCGACTAGCGATCACGTATTTT,CSVEYGKRPRLAITYF
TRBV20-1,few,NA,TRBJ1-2,TGCAGTGCTAGAAGAGGGGGACTCTATGGCTACACCTTC,CSARRGGLYGYTF
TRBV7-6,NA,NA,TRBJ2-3,TGTGCCAGCAGCTTGTTCCGGGTCGATACGCAGTATTTT,CASSLFRVDTQYF
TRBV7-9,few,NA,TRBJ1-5,TGTGCCAGCAGCGACGGACGGCGCGGGGAGGTGCCCCAGCATTTT,CASSDGRRGEVPQHF
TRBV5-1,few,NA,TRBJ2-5,TGCGCCAGCAGCTTGACGACTGACCGGGATCCCCCCCAGTACTTC,CASSLTTDRDPPQYF
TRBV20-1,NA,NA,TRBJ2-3,TGCAGTGCTAGAGGTACAGCGGCTAGCACAGATACGCAGTATTTT,CSARGTAASTDTQYF
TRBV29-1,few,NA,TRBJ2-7,TGCAGCGCCAAAAGGAGGTTGAGCTCCTACGAGCAGTACTTC,CSAKRRLSSYEQYF
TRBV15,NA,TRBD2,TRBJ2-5,TGTGCCACCAGCAGACAGCTCCTAGCGGACCAAGAGACCCAGTACTTC,CATSRQLLADQETQYF
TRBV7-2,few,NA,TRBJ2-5,TGTGCCAGCAGCCCATACAGGGAAGGGGAGACCCAGTACTTC,CASSPYREGETQYF
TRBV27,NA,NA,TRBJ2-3,TGTGCCAGCAGGAGGACAGTTGGCACAGATACGCAGTATTTT,CASRRTVGTDTQYF
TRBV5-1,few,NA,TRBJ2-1,TGCGCCAGCAAGGGGGTGTTAAGCTCCTACAATGAGCAGTTCTTC,CASKGVLSSYNEQFF
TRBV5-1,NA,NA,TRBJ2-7,TGCGCCAGCAGCTTGGCACAGGCCCCGGGGGAGCAGTACTTC,CASSLAQAPGEQYF
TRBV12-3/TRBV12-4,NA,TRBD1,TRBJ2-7,TGTGCCAGCAGTCCTCGACAGGGCGTTAACTACGAGCAGTACTTC,CASSPRQGVNYEQYF
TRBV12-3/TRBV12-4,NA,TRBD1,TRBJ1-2,TGTGCCAGCAGTCCCGGGACAGCCCATTCATATGGCTACACCTTC,CASSPGTAHSYGYTF
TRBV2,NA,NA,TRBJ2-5,TGTGCCAGCAGTGAGGGAGGCCGAAGCCAAGAGACCCAGTACTTC,CASSEGGRSQETQYF